Sequencing of this T cell receptor (beta chain) was carried out in a study of blood T cell repertoires in COVID-19. About the research overall: From the United States, Italy and Spain came samples of acute and convalescent COVID-19.

TCRdb keeps only in-frame clones here, not all; method: immunoSEQ multiplex PCR. The data hold 70,000 to 75,000 clones, with 79% observed a single time. There are 16 residues in the CDR3. Per the germline V gene, CDR1 is KGHSH and CDR2 is LQKENI. Trimming at V came to 2 bases and at J to 13 bases, leaving 11 bases not matched to a gene. This TCR came from a man in his sixties with active or convalescent COVID-19. What was sequenced was peripheral blood. The genes are TRBV18 and TRBJ1-6; 10 bases are a match to TRBD1. For the CDR3, the DNA is TGTGCCAGCTCACCAGCGCCCGGACAGGGGGAAGTGCCCCTCCACTTT. This sequence encodes CASSPAPGQGEVPLHF.